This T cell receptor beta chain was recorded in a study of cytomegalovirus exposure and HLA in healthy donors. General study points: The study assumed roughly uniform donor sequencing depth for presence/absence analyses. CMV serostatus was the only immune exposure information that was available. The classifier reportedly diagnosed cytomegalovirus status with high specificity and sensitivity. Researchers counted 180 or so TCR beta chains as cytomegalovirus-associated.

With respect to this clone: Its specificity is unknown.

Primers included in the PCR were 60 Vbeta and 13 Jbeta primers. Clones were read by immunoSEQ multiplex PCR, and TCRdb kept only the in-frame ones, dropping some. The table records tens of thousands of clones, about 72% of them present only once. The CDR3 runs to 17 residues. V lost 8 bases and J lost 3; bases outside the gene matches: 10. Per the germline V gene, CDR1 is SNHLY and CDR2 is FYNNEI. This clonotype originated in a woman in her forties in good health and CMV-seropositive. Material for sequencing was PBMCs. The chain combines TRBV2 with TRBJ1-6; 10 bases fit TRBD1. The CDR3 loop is CASAPGQGFRYNSPLHF. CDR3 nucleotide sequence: TGTGCCAGCGCCCCGGGACAGGGGTTTCGCTATAATTCACCCCTCCACTTT. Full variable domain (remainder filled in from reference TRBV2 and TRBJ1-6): EPEVTQTPSHQVTQMGQEVILRCVPISNHLYFYWYRQILGQKVEFLVSFYNNEISEKSEIFDDQFSVERPDGSNFTLKIRSTKLEDSAMYFCASAPGQGFRYNSPLHFGNGTRLTVT.